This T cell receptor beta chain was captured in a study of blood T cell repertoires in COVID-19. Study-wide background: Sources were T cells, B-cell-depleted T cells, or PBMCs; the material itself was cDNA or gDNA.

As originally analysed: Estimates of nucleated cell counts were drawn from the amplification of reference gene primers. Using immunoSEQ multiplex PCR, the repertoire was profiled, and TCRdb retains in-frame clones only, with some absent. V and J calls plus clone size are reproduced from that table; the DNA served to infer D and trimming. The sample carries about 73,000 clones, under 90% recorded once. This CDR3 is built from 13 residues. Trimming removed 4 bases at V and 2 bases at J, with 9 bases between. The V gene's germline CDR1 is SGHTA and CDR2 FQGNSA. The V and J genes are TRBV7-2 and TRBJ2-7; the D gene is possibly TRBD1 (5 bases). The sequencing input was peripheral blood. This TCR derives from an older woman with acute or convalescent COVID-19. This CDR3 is CASSSDRTYEQYF. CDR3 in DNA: TGTGCCAGCAGCTCTGACAGAACCTACGAGCAGTACTTC.